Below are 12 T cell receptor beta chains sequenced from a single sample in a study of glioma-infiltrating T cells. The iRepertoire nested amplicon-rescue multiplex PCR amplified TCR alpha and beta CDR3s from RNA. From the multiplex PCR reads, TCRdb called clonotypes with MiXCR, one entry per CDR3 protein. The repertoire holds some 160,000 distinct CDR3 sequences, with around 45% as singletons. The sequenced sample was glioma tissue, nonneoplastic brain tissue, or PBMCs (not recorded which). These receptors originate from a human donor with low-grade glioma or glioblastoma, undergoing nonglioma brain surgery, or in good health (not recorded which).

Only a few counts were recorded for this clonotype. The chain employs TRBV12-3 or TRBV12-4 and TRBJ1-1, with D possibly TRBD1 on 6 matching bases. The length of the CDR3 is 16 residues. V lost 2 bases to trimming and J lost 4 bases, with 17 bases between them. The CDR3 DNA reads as TGTGCCAGCAGTTTATCCAGTAGACCACAGGGCACTGAAGCTTTCTTT. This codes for CASSLSSRPQGTEAFF.

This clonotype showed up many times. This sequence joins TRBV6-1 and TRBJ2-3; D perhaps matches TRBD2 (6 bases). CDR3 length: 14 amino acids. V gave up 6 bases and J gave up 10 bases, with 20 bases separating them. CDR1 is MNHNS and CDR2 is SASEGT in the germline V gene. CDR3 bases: TGTGCCAGCAGCCTCAGCGGGTTCCCCAGCCCGCAGTATTTT. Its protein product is CASSLSGFPSPQYF.

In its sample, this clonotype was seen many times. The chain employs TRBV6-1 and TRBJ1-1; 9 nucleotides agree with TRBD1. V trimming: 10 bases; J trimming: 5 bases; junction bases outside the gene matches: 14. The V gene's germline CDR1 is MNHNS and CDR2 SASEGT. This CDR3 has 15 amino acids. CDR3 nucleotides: TGTGCCACGTCCCTTACAGGGGGCGGAGGGACTGAAGCTTTCTTT. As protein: CATSLTGGGGTEAFF.

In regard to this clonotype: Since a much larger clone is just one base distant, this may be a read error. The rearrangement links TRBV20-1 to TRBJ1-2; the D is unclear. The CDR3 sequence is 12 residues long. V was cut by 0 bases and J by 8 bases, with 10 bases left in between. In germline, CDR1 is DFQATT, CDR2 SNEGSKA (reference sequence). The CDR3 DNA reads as TGCAGTGCTAGAGAGACGGAGAGAGGCTACACCTTC. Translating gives CSARETERGYTF.

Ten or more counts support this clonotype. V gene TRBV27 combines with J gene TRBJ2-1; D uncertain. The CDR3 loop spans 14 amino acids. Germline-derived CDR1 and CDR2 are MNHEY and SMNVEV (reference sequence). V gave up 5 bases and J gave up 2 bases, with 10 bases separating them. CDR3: CASSPVKTYNEQFF. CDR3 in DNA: TGTGCCAGCAGTCCCGTTAAGACCTACAATGAGCAGTTCTTC.

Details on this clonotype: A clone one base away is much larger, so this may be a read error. The CDR3 loop reads CASRGVTGPHHEQFF. The DNA of the CDR3 is TGTGCCAGCAGGGGTGTGACAGGTCCACACCATGAGCAGTTCTTC. The rearrangement uses TRBV28 and TRBJ2-1, with D maybe TRBD1 (6 bases). The CDR3 contains 15 residues. Trimming shortened V by 6 bases and J by 8 bases, and 20 bases separated the two germline ends. Germline V gene lookup returns CDR1 MDHEN and CDR2 SYDVKM.

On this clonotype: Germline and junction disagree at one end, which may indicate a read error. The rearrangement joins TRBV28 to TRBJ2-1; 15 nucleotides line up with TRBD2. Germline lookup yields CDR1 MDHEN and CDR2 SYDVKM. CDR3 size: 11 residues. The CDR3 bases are TGTGCCAGCAGATCCGGGACTAGCGGGGGGTTC. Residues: CASRSGTSGGF.

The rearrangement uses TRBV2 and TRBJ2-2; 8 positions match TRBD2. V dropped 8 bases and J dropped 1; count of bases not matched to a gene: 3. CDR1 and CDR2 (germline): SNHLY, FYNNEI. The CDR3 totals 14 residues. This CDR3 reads CASGAGGNTGELFF. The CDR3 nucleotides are TGTGCCAGCGGCGCGGGAGGGAACACCGGGGAGCTGTTTTTT.

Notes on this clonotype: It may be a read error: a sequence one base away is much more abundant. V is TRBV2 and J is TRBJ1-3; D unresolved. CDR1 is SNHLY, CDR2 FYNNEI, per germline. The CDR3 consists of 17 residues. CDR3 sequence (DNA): TGTGCCAGCAATAGAGGGATTCTTACCGTTGCTGGAAACAACATATATTTT. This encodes CASNRGILTVAGNNIYF.

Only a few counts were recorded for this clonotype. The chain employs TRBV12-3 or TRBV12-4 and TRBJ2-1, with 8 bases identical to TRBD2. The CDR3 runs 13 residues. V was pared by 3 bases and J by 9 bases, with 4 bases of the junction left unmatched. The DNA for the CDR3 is TGTGCCAGCAGTTTGGGACTAGTTGGTGAGCAGTTCTTC. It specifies CASSLGLVGEQFF.

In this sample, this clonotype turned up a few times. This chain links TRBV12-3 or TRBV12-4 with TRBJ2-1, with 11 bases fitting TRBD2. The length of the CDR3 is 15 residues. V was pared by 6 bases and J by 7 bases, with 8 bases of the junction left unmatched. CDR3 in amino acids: CASRATSGRRNEQFF. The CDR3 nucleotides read TGTGCCAGCAGGGCTACTAGCGGGAGAAGGAATGAGCAGTTCTTC.

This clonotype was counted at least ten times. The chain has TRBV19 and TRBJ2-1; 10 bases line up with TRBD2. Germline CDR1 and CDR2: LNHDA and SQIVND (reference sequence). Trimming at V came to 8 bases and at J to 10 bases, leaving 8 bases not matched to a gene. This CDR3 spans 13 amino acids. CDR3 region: CASEAGGRTEQFF. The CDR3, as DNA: TGTGCCAGTGAAGCGGGGGGGCGTACGGAGCAGTTCTTC.